This T cell receptor beta chain comes out of a study of T-cell reconstitution after alpha-beta-depleted transplantation in children. Using unique molecular identifiers, the investigators prepared the TCRbeta library. TCRdb itself ran the PCR reads through MiXCR, one entry per CDR3 protein. The sample holds 380,000 or so distinct CDR3 sequences, roughly 14% seen once. The TCR sequence derives from a human donor who donated a stem cell graft to a child with Fanconi anemia. The material was PBMCs, obtained from the stem cell graft.

Here the CDR3 DNA reads TGTGCCAGCTCACCACGAGGACAGGTTGTTACGCAGTATTTT. The encoded protein is CASSPRGQVVTQYF. The chain employs TRBV18 and TRBJ2-3, with 7 bases matching TRBD1. This CDR3 region has 14 residues. The J segment lost 8 bases and the V segment lost 1 base, leaving 6 bases of the junction unmatched. The germline V gene encodes CDR1 KGHSH and CDR2 LQKENI. Full variable domain (missing parts from reference TRBV18 and TRBJ2-3): NAGVMQNPRHLVRRRGQEARLRCSPMKGHSHVYWYRQLPEEGLKFMVYLQKENIIDESGMPKERFSAEFPKEGPSILRIQQVVRGDSAAYFCASSPRGQVVTQYFGPGTRLTVL.